A single sample gave rise to the 10 T cell receptor beta chains below, sequenced in a study of T cell responses to AZD1222 COVID-19 vaccine. This table comes from immunoSEQ multiplex PCR, and its TCRdb copy is limited to in-frame clones, with some not included. The table includes over 90,000 clones, about 88% detected once. The sample in question was peripheral blood, obtained on day 0 of AZD1222 vaccination. The receptor set was obtained from an adult in good health.

This chain connects TRBV28 to TRBJ2-7; unclear D gene. With 2 bases removed from V and 5 bases from J, the gap between germline ends came to 13 bases. The CDR3 length is 14 residues. Germline V CDR1 and CDR2: MDHEN, SYDVKM. CDR3: CASSLVGQRNEQYF. The CDR3 nucleotides read TGTGCCAGCAGTTTAGTAGGCCAACGGAACGAGCAGTACTTC.

This clone came up once. The chain links TRBV7-2 to TRBJ2-7; 7 positions agree with TRBD1. V lost 4 bases and J lost 0; bases outside the gene matches: 6. CDR1 is SGHTA, CDR2 FQGNSA, per germline. The CDR3 sequence is 15 residues long. DNA for the CDR3: TGTGCCAGCAGCTCCCGGGACAGTAGCTCCTACGAGCAGTACTTC. The encoded protein is CASSSRDSSSYEQYF.

The chain joins TRBV5-4 to TRBJ2-7; 9 bases are shared with TRBD2. There are 15 residues in the CDR3. Germline CDR1 is SGHNT and CDR2 is YYREEE (reference sequence). J gave up 2 bases and V 4 bases, and 7 bases lay outside the gene matches. The CDR3, as DNA: TGTGCCAGCAGCCCAGCGGGGGGCCTCACCTACGAGCAGTACTTC. It codes for CASSPAGGLTYEQYF.

This clone appeared a few times. The rearrangement links TRBV5-1 to TRBJ2-7; 9 positions match TRBD1. Trimming at V came to 0 bases and at J to 3 bases, leaving 1 base not matched to a gene. The CDR3 has 14 residues. Germline CDR1 SGHRS, CDR2 YFSETQ. CDR3 protein: CASSLAGQGYEQYF. The DNA of the CDR3 is TGCGCCAGCAGCTTGGCGGGACAGGGCTACGAGCAGTACTTC.

This chain uses TRBV18 with TRBJ2-5; D is uncertain. Trimming stripped 3 bases from V and 4 bases from J, with 9 bases between. The CDR3 sequence is 13 residues long. The V gene's germline CDR1 is KGHSH and CDR2 LQKENI. CDR3 bases: TGTGCCAGCTCACCGGGATCTACAGAGACCCAGTACTTC. Translation: CASSPGSTETQYF.

The gene calls are TRBV6-5 and TRBJ1-2, with 8 nucleotides matching TRBD1. The germline CDR1 and CDR2 sequences are MNHEY and SVGAGI. Trimming removed 0 bases from V and 7 bases from J; junction bases left unmatched: 7. This CDR3 is built from 15 residues. CDR3 coding DNA: TGTGCCAGCAGTTACTCGCGGACAGGGCGGTTTGGCTACACCTTC. Amino acids: CASSYSRTGRFGYTF.

The CDR3 region has the DNA TGCAGCGTTGGGGCTCCAGATACGCAGTATTTT. This encodes CSVGAPDTQYF. The chain is built from TRBV29-1 and TRBJ2-3; D is unclear. Germline V lookup: CDR1 SQVTM, CDR2 ANQGSEA. The CDR3 is 11 residues long. Between the trimmed V and J ends, which lost 4 bases and 4 bases, there was a span of 6 bases.

V gene TRBV6-5 combines with J gene TRBJ2-1, with 9 bases aligning to TRBD1. CDR1 is MNHEY and CDR2 is SVGAGI in the germline V gene. This CDR3 has 14 amino acids. V dropped 4 bases and J dropped 8; count of bases not matched to a gene: 6. The CDR3 spells CASSFRQGGHEQFF. Here the CDR3 DNA reads TGTGCCAGCAGTTTCCGACAGGGGGGCCATGAGCAGTTCTTC.

The chain combines TRBV19 with TRBJ1-5; maybe TRBD1 (6 bases). V was clipped by 3 bases and J by 5 bases, with 14 bases between them. CDR3 length: 15 residues. CDR1 LNHDA and CDR2 SQIVND come from the germline V gene (reference sequence). The CDR3 region is CASSIRPRGDQPQHF. DNA for the CDR3: TGTGCCAGTAGTATCCGTCCCAGGGGCGATCAGCCCCAGCATTTT.

The CDR3 is CASSPRQGNTIYF. CDR3 nucleotide sequence: TGTGCCAGTAGTCCTCGACAGGGAAACACCATATATTTT. The J gene is TRBJ1-3, the V gene TRBV19; D is possibly TRBD1 (5 bases). The CDR3 spans 13 residues. Germline assignment: CDR1 LNHDA and CDR2 SQIVND (reference sequence). Trimming took 5 bases from V and 4 from J, leaving 9 bases between them. Drawing the rest from reference TRBV19 and TRBJ1-3, the complete variable domain is DGGITQSPKYLFRKEGQNVTLSCEQNLNHDAMYWYRQDPGQGLRLIYYSQIVNDFQKGDIAEGYSVSREKKESFPLTVTSAQKNPTAFYLCASSPRQGNTIYFGEGSWLTVV.